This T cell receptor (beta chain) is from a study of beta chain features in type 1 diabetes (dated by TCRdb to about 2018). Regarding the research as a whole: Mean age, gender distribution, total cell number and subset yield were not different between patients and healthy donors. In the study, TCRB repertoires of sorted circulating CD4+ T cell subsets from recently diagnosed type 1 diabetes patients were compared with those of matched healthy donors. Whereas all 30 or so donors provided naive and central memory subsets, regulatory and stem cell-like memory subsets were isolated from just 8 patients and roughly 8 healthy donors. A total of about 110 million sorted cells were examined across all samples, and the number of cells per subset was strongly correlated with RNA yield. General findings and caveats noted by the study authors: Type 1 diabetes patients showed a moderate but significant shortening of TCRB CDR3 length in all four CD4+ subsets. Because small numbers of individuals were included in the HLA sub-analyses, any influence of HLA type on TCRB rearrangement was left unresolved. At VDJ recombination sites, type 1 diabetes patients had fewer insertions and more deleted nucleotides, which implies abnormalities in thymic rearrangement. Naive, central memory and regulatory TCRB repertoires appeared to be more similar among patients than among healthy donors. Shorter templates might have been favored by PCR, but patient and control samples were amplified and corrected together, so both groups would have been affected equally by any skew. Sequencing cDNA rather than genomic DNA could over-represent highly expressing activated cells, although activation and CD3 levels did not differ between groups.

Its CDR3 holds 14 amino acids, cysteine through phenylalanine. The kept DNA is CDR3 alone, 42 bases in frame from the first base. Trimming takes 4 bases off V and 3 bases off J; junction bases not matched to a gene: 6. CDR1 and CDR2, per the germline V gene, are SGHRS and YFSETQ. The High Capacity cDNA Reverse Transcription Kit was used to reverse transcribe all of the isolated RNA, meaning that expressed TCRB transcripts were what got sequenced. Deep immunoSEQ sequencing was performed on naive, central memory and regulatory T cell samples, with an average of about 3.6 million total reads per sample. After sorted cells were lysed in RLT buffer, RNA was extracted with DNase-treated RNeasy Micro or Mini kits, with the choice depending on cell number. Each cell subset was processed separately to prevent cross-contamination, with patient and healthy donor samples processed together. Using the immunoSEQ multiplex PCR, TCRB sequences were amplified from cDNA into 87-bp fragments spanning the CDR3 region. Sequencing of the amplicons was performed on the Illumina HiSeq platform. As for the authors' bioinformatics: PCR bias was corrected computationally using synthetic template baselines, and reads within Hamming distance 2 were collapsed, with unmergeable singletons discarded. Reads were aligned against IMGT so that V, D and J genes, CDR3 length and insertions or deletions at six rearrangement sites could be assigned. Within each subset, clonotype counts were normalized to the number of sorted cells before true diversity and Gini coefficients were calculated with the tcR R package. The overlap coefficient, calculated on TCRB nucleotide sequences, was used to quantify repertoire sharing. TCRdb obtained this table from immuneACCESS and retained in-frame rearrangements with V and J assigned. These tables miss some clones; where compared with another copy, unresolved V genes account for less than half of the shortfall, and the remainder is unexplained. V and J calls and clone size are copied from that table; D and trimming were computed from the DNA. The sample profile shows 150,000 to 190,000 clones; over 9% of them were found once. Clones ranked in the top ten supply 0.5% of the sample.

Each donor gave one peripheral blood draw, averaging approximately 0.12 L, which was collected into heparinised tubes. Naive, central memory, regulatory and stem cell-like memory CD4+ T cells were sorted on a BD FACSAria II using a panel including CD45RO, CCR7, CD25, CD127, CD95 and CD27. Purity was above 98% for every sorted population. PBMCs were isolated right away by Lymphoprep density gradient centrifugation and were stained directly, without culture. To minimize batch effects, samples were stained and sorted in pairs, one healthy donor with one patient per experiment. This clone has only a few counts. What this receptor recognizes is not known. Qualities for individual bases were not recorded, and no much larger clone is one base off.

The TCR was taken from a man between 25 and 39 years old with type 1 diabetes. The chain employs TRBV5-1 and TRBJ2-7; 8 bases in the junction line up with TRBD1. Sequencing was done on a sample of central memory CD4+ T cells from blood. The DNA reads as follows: TGCGCCAGCAGCCCGACAGGGGAAAGCTACGAGCAGTACTTC. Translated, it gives CASSPTGESYEQYF.